Listed here are 3 T cell receptor beta chains from one sample, sequenced in a study of blood T cells in healthy people across ages. Next came a second PCR, run for about 7 to 12 cycles, which used a sample-barcoded 5' primer along with a J-beta primer mix. A single record per CDR3 protein comes from TCRdb applying MiXCR to the 5' RACE reads. The sample carries 1,300,000 or so distinct CDR3 sequences, 59% recorded once. The specimen was blood. Receptors were obtained from a man aged 18 to 30 in good health.

The chain links TRBV29-1 to TRBJ2-3, with 8 positions matching TRBD1. The CDR3 consists of 15 residues. The germline V gene encodes CDR1 SQVTM and CDR2 ANQGSEA. Germline trimming cut 1 base from V and 2 bases from J; bases unmatched to any gene: 5. The CDR3 here is CSVEGTGLDTDTQYF. The CDR3 nucleotides read TGCAGCGTTGAAGGGACAGGGTTGGACACAGATACGCAGTATTTT.

This clonotype was counted a few times. V is TRBV5-1 and J is TRBJ2-1; either TRBD1 or TRBD2 may fit D (6 bases each). The CDR3 totals 18 residues. Germline loops: CDR1 SGHRS, CDR2 YFSETQ. Deletions cut 0 bases from V and 7 bases from J, with 23 bases between. Written as DNA, the CDR3 is TGCGCCAGCAGCTTGGAAGTTTCGGGGGCCGTAGTAAGGAATGAGCAGTTCTTC. It translates to CASSLEVSGAVVRNEQFF.

The chain combines TRBV6-6 with TRBJ2-1; 8 nucleotides agree with TRBD1. Germline-derived CDR1 and CDR2 are MNHNY and SVGAGI (reference sequence). The CDR3 is 14 residues long. With 4 bases clipped from V and 8 bases from J, the junction kept 7 bases outside the gene matches. The CDR3 region is CASSFWDRYDEQFF. The CDR3 DNA sequence: TGTGCCAGCAGTTTCTGGGACAGGTATGATGAGCAGTTCTTC.